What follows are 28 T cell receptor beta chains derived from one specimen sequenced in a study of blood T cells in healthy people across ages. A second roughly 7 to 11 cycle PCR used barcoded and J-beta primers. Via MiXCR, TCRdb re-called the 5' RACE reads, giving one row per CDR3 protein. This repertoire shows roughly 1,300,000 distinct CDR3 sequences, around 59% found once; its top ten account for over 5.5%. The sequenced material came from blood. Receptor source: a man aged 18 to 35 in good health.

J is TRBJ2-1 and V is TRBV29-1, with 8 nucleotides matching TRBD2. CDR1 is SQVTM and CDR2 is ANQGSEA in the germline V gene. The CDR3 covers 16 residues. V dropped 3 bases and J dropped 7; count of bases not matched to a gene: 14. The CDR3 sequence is CSVEGLLREEKNEQFF. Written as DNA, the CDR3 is TGCAGCGTTGAGGGGCTCCTGCGGGAGGAAAAGAATGAGCAGTTCTTC.

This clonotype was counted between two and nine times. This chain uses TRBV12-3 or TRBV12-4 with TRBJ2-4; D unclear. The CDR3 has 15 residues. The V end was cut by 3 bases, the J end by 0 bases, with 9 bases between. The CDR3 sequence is CASSFSGLAKNIQYF. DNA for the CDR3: TGTGCCAGCAGTTTTTCAGGATTAGCCAAAAACATTCAGTACTTC.

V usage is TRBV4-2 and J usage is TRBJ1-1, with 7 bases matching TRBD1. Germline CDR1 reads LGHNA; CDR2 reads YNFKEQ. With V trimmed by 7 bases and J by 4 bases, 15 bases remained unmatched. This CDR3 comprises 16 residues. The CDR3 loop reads CASTASISPGGTEAFF. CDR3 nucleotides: TGTGCCAGCACCGCCAGTATTTCCCCAGGGGGCACTGAAGCTTTCTTT.

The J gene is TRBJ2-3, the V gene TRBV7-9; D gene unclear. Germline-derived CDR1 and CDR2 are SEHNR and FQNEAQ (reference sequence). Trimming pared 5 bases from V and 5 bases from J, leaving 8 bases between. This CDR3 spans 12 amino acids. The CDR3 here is CASSLPEDTQYF. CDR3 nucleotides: TGTGCCAGCAGCCTACCGGAAGATACGCAGTATTTT.

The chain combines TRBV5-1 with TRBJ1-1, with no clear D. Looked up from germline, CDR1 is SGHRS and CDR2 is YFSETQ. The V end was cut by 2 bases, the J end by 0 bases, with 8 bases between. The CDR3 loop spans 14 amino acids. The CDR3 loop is CASSLNSMNTEAFF. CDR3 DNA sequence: TGCGCCAGCAGCTTAAACAGCATGAACACTGAAGCTTTCTTT.

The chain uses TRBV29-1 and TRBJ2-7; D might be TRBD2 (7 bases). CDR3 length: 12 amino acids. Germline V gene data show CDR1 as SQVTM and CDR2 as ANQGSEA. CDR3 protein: CSPGRQGNEQYF. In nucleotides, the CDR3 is TGCTCCCCCGGGAGGCAGGGGAACGAGCAGTACTTC.

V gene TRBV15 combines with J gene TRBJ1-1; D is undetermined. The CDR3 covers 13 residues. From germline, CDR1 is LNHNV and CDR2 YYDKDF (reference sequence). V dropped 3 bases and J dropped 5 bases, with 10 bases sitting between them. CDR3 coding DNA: TGTGCCACCAGCAGGGGGTTTCGGACTGAAGCTTTCTTT. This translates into CATSRGFRTEAFF.

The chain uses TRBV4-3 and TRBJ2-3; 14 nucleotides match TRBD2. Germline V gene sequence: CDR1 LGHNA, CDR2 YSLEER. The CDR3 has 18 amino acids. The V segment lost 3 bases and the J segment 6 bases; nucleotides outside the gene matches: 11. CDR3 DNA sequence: TGCGCCAGCAGCCACGGACGAGCGGGACTAGCGGGGGACGATACGCAGTATTTT. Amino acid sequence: CASSHGRAGLAGDDTQYF.

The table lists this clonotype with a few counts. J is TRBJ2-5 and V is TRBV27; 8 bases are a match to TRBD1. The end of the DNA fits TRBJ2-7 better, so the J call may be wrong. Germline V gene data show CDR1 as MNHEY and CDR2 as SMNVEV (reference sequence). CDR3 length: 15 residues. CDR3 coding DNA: TGTGCCAGCAGTCCTGGGACAGGCAGAAGTTTCGAGCAGTACTTC. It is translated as CASSPGTGRSFEQYF.

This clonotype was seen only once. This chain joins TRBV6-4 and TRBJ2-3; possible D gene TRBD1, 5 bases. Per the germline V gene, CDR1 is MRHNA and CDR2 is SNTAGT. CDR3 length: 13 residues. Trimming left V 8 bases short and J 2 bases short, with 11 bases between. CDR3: CASLTELTDTQYF. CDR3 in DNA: TGTGCCAGCTTGACAGAGCTCACAGATACGCAGTATTTT.

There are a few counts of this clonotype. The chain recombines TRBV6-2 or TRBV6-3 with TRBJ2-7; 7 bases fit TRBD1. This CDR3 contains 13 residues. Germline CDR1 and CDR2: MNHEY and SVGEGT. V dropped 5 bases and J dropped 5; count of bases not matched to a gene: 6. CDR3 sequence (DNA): TGTGCCAGCAGTGAGACAGGGTACCACGAGCAGTACTTC. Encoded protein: CASSETGYHEQYF.

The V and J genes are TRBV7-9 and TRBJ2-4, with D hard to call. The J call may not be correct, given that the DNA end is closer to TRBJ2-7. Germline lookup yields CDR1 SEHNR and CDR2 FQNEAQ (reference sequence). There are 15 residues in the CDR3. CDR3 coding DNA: TGTGCCAGCAGCTTAGGGCCGGAAACCTCCTACGAGCAGTACTTC. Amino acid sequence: CASSLGPETSYEQYF.

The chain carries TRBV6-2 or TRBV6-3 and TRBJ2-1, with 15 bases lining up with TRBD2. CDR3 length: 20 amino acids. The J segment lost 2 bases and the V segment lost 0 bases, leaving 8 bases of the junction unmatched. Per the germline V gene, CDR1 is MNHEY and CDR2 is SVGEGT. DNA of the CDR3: TGTGCCAGCAGTTACTCTCCGGGACTAGCGGGGGGATTAACCTACAATGAGCAGTTCTTC. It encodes CASSYSPGLAGGLTYNEQFF.

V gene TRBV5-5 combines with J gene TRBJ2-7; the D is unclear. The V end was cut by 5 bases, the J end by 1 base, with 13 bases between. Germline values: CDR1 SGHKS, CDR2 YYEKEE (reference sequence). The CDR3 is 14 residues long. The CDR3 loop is CASRSPFPSYEQYF. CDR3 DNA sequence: TGTGCCAGCAGAAGCCCATTTCCATCCTACGAGCAGTACTTC. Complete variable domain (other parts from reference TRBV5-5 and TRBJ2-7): DAGVTQSPTHLIKTRGQQVTLRCSPISGHKSVSWYQQVLGQGPQFIFQYYEKEERGRGNFPDRFSARQFPNYSSELNVNALLLGDSALYLCASRSPFPSYEQYFGPGTRLTVT.

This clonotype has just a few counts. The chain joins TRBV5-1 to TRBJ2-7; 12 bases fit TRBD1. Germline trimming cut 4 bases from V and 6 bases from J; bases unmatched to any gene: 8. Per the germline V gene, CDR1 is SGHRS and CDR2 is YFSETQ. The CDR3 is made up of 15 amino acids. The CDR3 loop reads CASSPPGQGAGEQYF. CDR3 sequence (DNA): TGCGCCAGCAGCCCGCCGGGACAGGGGGCCGGCGAGCAGTACTTC.

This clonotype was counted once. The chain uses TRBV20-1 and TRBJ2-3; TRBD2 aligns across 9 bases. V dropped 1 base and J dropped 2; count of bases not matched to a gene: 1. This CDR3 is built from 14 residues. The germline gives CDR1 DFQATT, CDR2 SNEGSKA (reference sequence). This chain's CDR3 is CSARASGATDTQYF. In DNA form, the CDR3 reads TGCAGTGCTAGAGCTAGCGGGGCCACAGATACGCAGTATTTT.

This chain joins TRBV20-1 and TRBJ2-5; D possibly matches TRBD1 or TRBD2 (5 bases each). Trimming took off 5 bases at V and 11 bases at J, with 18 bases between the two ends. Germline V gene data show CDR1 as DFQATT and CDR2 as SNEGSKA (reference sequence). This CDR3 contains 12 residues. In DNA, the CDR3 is TGCAGTGCTTCGGTAGGGGCGAGGGAGCAGTACTTC. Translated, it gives CSASVGAREQYF.

CDR3 bases: TGTGCCAGCAGTACAACTCGGACTAGCGGGAGGGCCTCCTACAATGAGCAGTACTTC. Translation gives CASSTTRTSGRASYNEQYF. The chain recombines TRBV27 with TRBJ2-7; TRBD2 agrees at 15 bases. CDR3 length: 19 amino acids. The J segment lost 7 bases and the V segment lost 5 bases, leaving 18 bases of the junction unmatched. Germline V gives CDR1 MNHEY, CDR2 SMNVEV (reference sequence).

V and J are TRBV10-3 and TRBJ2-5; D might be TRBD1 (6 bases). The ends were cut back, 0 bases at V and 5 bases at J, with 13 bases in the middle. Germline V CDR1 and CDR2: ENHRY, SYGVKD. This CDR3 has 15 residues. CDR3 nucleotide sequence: TGTGCCATCAGTGAGTCGAGAGGGGGATACGAGACCCAGTACTTC. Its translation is CAISESRGGYETQYF.

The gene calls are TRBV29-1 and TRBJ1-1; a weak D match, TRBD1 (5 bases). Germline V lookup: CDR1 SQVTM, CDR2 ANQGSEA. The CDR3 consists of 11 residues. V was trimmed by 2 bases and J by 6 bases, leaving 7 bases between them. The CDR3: CSVELGAEAFF. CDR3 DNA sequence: TGCAGCGTTGAATTGGGGGCTGAAGCTTTCTTT.

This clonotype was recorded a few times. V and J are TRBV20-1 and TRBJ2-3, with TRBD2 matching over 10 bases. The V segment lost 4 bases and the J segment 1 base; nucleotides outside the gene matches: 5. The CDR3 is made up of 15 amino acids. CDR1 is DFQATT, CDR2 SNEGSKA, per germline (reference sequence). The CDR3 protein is CSATVAGGRTDTQYF. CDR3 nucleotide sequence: TGCAGTGCTACAGTAGCGGGGGGACGCACAGATACGCAGTATTTT.

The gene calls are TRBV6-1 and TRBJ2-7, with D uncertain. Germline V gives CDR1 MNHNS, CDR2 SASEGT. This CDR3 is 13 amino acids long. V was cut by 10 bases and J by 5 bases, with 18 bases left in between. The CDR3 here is CATLSPEFHEQYF. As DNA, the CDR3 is TGTGCCACCCTTAGCCCTGAATTCCACGAGCAGTACTTC.

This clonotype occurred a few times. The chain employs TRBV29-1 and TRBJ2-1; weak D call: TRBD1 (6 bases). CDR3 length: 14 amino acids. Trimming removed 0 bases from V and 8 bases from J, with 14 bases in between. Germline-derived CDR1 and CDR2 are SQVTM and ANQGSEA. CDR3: CSVEDTRTAYEQFF. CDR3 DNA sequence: TGCAGCGTTGAAGACACGAGGACAGCATATGAGCAGTTCTTC.

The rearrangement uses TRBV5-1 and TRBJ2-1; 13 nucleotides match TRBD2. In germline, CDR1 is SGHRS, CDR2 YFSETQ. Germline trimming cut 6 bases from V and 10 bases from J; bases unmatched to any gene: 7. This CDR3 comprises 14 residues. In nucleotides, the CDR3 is TGCGCCAGCATACTAGCGGGAGGGCCTGGGGAGCAGTTCTTC. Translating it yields CASILAGGPGEQFF.

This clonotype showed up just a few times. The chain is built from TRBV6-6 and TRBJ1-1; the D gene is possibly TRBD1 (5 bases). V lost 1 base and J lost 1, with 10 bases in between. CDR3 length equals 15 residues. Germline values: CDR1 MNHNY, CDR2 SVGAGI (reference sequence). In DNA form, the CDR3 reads TGTGCCAGCAGTTACTTCCGAGACAGGAACACTGAAGCTTTCTTT. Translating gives CASSYFRDRNTEAFF.

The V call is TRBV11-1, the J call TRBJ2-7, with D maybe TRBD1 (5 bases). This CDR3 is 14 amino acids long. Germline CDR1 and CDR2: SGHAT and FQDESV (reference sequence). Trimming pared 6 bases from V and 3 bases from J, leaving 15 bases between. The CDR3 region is CASRPDTGFYEQYF. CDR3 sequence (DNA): TGTGCCAGCAGACCCGATACAGGATTCTACGAGCAGTACTTC.

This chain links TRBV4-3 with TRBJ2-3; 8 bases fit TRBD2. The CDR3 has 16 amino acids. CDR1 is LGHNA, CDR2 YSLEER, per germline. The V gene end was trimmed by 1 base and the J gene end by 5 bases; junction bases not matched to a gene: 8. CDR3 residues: CASSQGVSGGVDTQYF. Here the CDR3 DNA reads TGCGCCAGCAGCCAAGGAGTCTCGGGGGGGGTAGATACGCAGTATTTT.

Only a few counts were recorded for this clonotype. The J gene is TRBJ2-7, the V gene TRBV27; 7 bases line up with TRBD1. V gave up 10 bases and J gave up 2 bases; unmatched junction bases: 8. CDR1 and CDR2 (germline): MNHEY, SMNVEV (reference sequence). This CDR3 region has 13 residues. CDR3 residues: CATRFTGAYEQYF. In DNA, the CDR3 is TGTGCCACCAGGTTCACAGGGGCCTACGAGCAGTACTTC.